These T cell receptor beta chains were read from a single sample in a study of long-term antiretroviral therapy in people with HIV. Profiled with immunoSEQ multiplex PCR; TCRdb holds only in-frame clones, not every one. Of roughly 44,000 clones detected, 90% to 95% appear once; the ten largest clones hold around 3%. This specimen was unsorted PBMCs, taken 3.7 years after starting antiretroviral therapy. These receptors were obtained from a woman aged 45 to 65 with HIV. Both conserved end residues are part of each CDR3. The D gene is left open where the match is weak. Not all rows give a size; the values are once, few, many and, for expanded clones, a class.

TRBD1,TRBJ2-2,TRBV27,NA,TGTGCCAGCGCTTTTCACCGGGACAGGGACACCGGGGAGCTGTTTTTT,CASAFHRDRDTGELFF
TRBD1,TRBJ1-5,TRBV19,NA,TGTGCCAGTAGTATGCGGGACAGGAATCAGCCCCAGCATTTT,CASSMRDRNQPQHF
NA,TRBJ1-4,TRBV6-5,NA,TGTGCCAGCAGTCGCTCGGAGGGTTTGCGTGAAAAACTGTTTTTT,CASSRSEGLREKLFF
NA,TRBJ2-6,TRBV19,NA,TGTGCCAGTAGTATCGGGGTCCTCTCTGGGGCCAACGTCCTGACTTTC,CASSIGVLSGANVLTF
NA,TRBJ1-2,TRBV19,NA,TGTGCCAGTAGTTCTACACTGTTAGCTAACTATGGCTACACCTTC,CASSSTLLANYGYTF
NA,TRBJ2-3,TRBV7-9,NA,TGTGCCAGCAGTCTGGAAGCGATGAACACAGATACGCAGTATTTT,CASSLEAMNTDTQYF
NA,TRBJ1-1,TRBV2,NA,TGTGCCAGCAGCACAGAAGGGACGACTGAAGCTTTCTTT,CASSTEGTTEAFF
NA,TRBJ1-6,TRBV7-2,NA,TGTGCCAGCAGCTTGGGACTGTCTTCACCCCTCCACTTT,CASSLGLSSPLHF
NA,TRBJ1-2,TRBV11-1,NA,TGTGCCAGCAGCTTTCGGCTGGCCGAGAACTATGGCTACACCTTC,CASSFRLAENYGYTF
NA,TRBJ2-3,TRBV7-3,NA,TGTGCCAGCAGCCCAATGGAAGGGGCAGATACGCAGTATTTT,CASSPMEGADTQYF
TRBD1,TRBJ1-3,TRBV5-1,NA,TGCGCCAGCAGCTTGGTAGCAGGGGGTGATGGAAACACCATATATTTT,CASSLVAGGDGNTIYF
NA,TRBJ1-3,TRBV19,NA,TGTGCCAGTAGTATAACGGGGCTCGGAAACACCATATATTTT,CASSITGLGNTIYF
TRBD1,TRBJ1-4,TRBV30,NA,TGTGCCTGGGAAAACAGGGGAATAGACGAAAAACTGTTTTTT,CAWENRGIDEKLFF
TRBD1,TRBJ2-7,TRBV5-1,NA,TGCGCCAGCAGCTTGGGGACAGGGGCCGTCGAGCAGTACTTC,CASSLGTGAVEQYF
NA,TRBJ1-1,TRBV6-1,NA,TGTGCCAGCAGTGACCCGGGACGTTGGATTGAAGCTTTCTTT,CASSDPGRWIEAFF
TRBD1,TRBJ1-4,TRBV2,few,TGTGCCAGCATCAGACAGGGGGCGAATGAAAAACTGTTTTTT,CASIRQGANEKLFF
TRBD2,TRBJ2-7,TRBV5-1,NA,TGCGCCAGCAGCGTGACTAGCGGGGGCTACGAGCAGTACTTC,CASSVTSGGYEQYF
NA,TRBJ2-1,TRBV27,once,TGTGCCAGCAGAACCGGGCCTAACGGGCAGTTCTTC,CASRTGPNGQFF
TRBD1,TRBJ1-4,TRBV28,NA,TGTGCCAGCAGTAGAGGGGGCCGGGGTGAAAAACTGTTTTTT,CASSRGGRGEKLFF
NA,TRBJ2-5,TRBV18,NA,TGTGCCAGCTCACCACCGAATCAAATCGGAGAGACCCAGTACTTC,CASSPPNQIGETQYF
TRBD1,TRBJ1-5,TRBV4-1,NA,TGCGCCAGCAGCCAAGGGACAGGTACCTTCAATCAGCCCCAGCATTTT,CASSQGTGTFNQPQHF
NA,TRBJ1-1,TRBV2,NA,TGTGCCTGCTTGGACATCCCGAACACTGAAGCTTTCTTT,CACLDIPNTEAFF
TRBD1,TRBJ1-4,TRBV30,NA,TGTGCCTGGAGTGTCCGGGACAGGGCTGAAAAACTGTTTTTT,CAWSVRDRAEKLFF
NA,TRBJ2-2,TRBV7-6,NA,TGTGCCAGCAGTGCCGGGACGGTGACCGGGGAGCTGTTTTTT,CASSAGTVTGELFF
NA,TRBJ2-1,TRBV6-6,once,TGTGCCAGCAGTTACGGCGAGGCGAAGGCTCATGAGCAGTTCTTC,CASSYGEAKAHEQFF
NA,TRBJ2-7,TRBV14,NA,TGTGCCAGCAGCCAAGTTGGGGGACTCTCCTACGAGCAGTACTTC,CASSQVGGLSYEQYF
NA,TRBJ2-7,TRBV5-1,NA,TGCGCCAGCAGCCCCTCCGGGACTCGAAGCTCCTACGAGCAGTACTTC,CASSPSGTRSSYEQYF
NA,TRBJ2-5,TRBV5-4,NA,TGTGCCAGCAGCTTCGGTGAGACCCAGTACTTC,CASSFGETQYF
NA,TRBJ2-5,TRBV5-1,NA,TGCGCCAGCAGCTCGAATTCCAGGGGATACGAGACCCAGTACTTC,CASSSNSRGYETQYF
NA,TRBJ1-5,TRBV6-1,NA,TGTGCCAGCAGCCTGGAGGGGTTGGGGAATCAGCCCCAGCATTTT,CASSLEGLGNQPQHF
NA,TRBJ1-3,TRBV30,NA,TGTGCCTGGAGTGTATCTGGAAACACCATATATTTT,CAWSVSGNTIYF
TRBD1,TRBJ1-6,TRBV5-1,NA,TGCGCCAGCAGCCCGGGACAGGGAAGGAGTTCACCCCTCCACTTT,CASSPGQGRSSPLHF
TRBD1,TRBJ1-1,TRBV5-6,NA,TGTGCCAGCGAGCTGAGGGGGCTGGGGAACACTGAAGCTTTCTTT,CASELRGLGNTEAFF
NA,TRBJ2-1,TRBV11-1,NA,TGTGCCAGCAGCTCCCCGGGGACAACCGCTCAAGGGCAGTTCTTC,CASSSPGTTAQGQFF
NA,TRBJ2-7,TRBV5-4,NA,TGTGCCAGCAGTGCCAGGAGCTCCTACGAGCAGTACTTC,CASSARSSYEQYF
NA,TRBJ1-1,TRBV6-1,NA,TGTGCCAGCACGGCGGAAATGAACACTGAAGCTTTCTTT,CASTAEMNTEAFF
TRBD2,TRBJ2-5,TRBV18,NA,TGTGCCAGCTCACCCCAAGCGGGGGGTTCAGAGACCCAGTACTTC,CASSPQAGGSETQYF
NA,TRBJ2-6,TRBV9,NA,TGTGCCAGCAGCTGGGGGGCACAGGTGACATCTGGGGCCAACGTCCTGACTTTC,CASSWGAQVTSGANVLTF